The 23 T cell receptor beta chains below were found in one sample sequenced in a study of metastatic and nonmetastatic thyroid tumors. Each patient came to thyroid surgery without any prior treatment (of any kind). TCRdb recomputed clones from the PCR reads via MiXCR. Of 20,000 to 30,000 clones detected, 10% to 15% appear once; the ten largest clones hold approximately 4.9%. Material for sequencing was blood. The source of these receptors is a female donor with papillary thyroid cancer or a benign thyroid nodule (not recorded which). Some clones in this sample may be carry-over from other donors' samples.

Ten or more counts support this clone. Here the CDR3 DNA reads TGTGCCAGCAGGGTGACGGTTGGCGCGGGAGCCAAAAACATTCAGTACTTC. It translates to CASRVTVGAGAKNIQYF. The chain has TRBV9 and TRBJ2-4, with D maybe TRBD2 (5 bases). The CDR3 has 17 residues. V shed 5 bases and J shed 0 bases, with 18 bases lying between them. CDR1 SGDLS and CDR2 YYNGEE come from the germline V gene.

This clone was detected many times. The chain uses TRBV7-2 and TRBJ2-7; D uncertain. V was pared by 1 base and J by 2 bases, with 9 bases between. CDR1 is SGHTA and CDR2 is FQGNSA in the germline V gene. The CDR3 consists of 14 residues. The CDR3 coding sequence is TGTGCCAGCAGCTTAGATAAGGGCGCCTACGAGCAGTACTTC. Residues: CASSLDKGAYEQYF. Filled out from reference TRBV7-2 and TRBJ2-7, the complete variable domain reads GAGVSQSPSNKVTEKGKDVELRCDPISGHTALYWYRQSLGQGLEFLIYFQGNSAPDKSGLPSDRFSAERTGGSVSTLTIQRTQQEDSAVYLCASSLDKGAYEQYFGPGTRLTVT.

In this sample, this clone turned up many times. The chain uses TRBV6-1 and TRBJ2-5, with 13 bases lining up with TRBD2. CDR1 and CDR2 from the germline V gene are MNHNS and SASEGT. This CDR3 has 15 residues. After removal of 7 bases from V and 5 bases from J, the junction contained 7 bases not matched to a gene. CDR3 bases: TGTGCCAGCACCGCGACTAGCGGGAGGTCGGAGACCCAGTACTTC. Protein product: CASTATSGRSETQYF.

Turning to this clone: Mismatch with germline at one junction end may stem from a read error. The chain links TRBV13 to TRBJ2-1; D might be TRBD1 or TRBD2, each matching 9 bases. The CDR3 is made up of 19 amino acids. Germline lookup yields CDR1 PRHDT and CDR2 FYEKMQ (reference sequence). The CDR3 is CASSPGQGISSGEYNEQFF. CDR3 nucleotide sequence: TGTGCGAGCAGCCCGGGACAGGGTATTTCTAGCGGGGAATACAATGAGCAGTTCTTC. The full variable domain, with the rest looked up from reference TRBV13 and TRBJ2-1, is AAGVIQSPRHLIKEKRETATLKCYPIPRHDTVYWYQQGPGQDPQFLISFYEKMQSDKGSIPDRFSAQQFSDYHSELNMSSLELGDSALYFCASSPGQGISSGEYNEQFFGPGTRLTVL.

At least ten counts were recorded for this clone. CDR3 region: CASSSGHLPSGYTF. The CDR3 bases are TGTGCCAGCAGTTCGGGACACCTACCAAGTGGCTACACCTTC. The chain combines TRBV28 with TRBJ1-2, with D possibly TRBD1 on 6 matching bases. Trimming cost V 4 bases and J 7 bases, with 16 bases left between them. This CDR3 spans 14 amino acids. Looked up from germline, CDR1 is MDHEN and CDR2 is SYDVKM.

The sample holds many counts of this clone. The rearrangement links TRBV18 to TRBJ1-2, with unresolved D. The CDR3 totals 14 residues. V gave up 3 bases and J gave up 8 bases, with 16 bases separating them. CDR1 and CDR2 (germline): KGHSH, LQKENI. The CDR3, as DNA: TGTGCCAGCTCACCCCAAAGAGACTCGAAGGGCTACACCTTC. It yields the protein CASSPQRDSKGYTF. The full variable domain, with the rest looked up from reference TRBV18 and TRBJ1-2, is NAGVMQNPRHLVRRRGQEARLRCSPMKGHSHVYWYRQLPEEGLKFMVYLQKENIIDESGMPKERFSAEFPKEGPSILRIQQVVRGDSAAYFCASSPQRDSKGYTFGSGTRLTVV.

The sample holds many counts of this clone. The chain is built from TRBV7-6 and TRBJ2-1; D not resolved. V lost 5 bases and J lost 8, with 16 bases in between. The CDR3 has 14 amino acids. Germline V lookup: CDR1 SGHVS, CDR2 FNYEAQ. Here the CDR3 DNA reads TGTGCCAGCAGCCCCGCCCCCAATGTATATGAGCAGTTCTTC. This translates into CASSPAPNVYEQFF.

This clone was detected ten times or more. This chain connects TRBV20-1 to TRBJ1-2; D is unclear. Germline-derived CDR1 and CDR2 are DFQATT and SNEGSKA (reference sequence). V was trimmed by 0 bases and J by 0 bases, leaving 17 bases between them. The CDR3 is 17 amino acids. CDR3 DNA: TGCAGTGCTAGAGATAGGAGGTGGTCCACCTCTAACTATGGCTACACCTTC. It yields the protein CSARDRRWSTSNYGYTF.

This clone was observed at least ten times. This chain uses TRBV19 with TRBJ1-2; D is undetermined. Trimming left V 0 bases short and J 3 bases short, with 5 bases between. CDR1 and CDR2 from the germline V gene are LNHDA and SQIVND (reference sequence). CDR3 length: 13 residues. CDR3 sequence (DNA): TGTGCCAGTAGTATAGATAGGTACTATGGCTACACCTTC. This gives the protein CASSIDRYYGYTF. The full variable domain, its missing parts supplied by reference TRBV19 and TRBJ1-2, is DGGITQSPKYLFRKEGQNVTLSCEQNLNHDAMYWYRQDPGQGLRLIYYSQIVNDFQKGDIAEGYSVSREKKESFPLTVTSAQKNPTAFYLCASSIDRYYGYTFGSGTRLTVV.

Ten or more counts support this clone. The chain couples TRBV3-1 to TRBJ2-7; D is ambiguous. Trimming shortened V by 5 bases and J by 0 bases, and 11 bases separated the two germline ends. CDR1 and CDR2 (germline): LGHDT, YNNKEL (reference sequence). There are 14 residues in the CDR3. Written as DNA, the CDR3 is TGTGCCAGCAGCGGACCGTGCCTCTCCTACGAGCAGTACTTC. Its protein product is CASSGPCLSYEQYF.

J is TRBJ1-5 and V is TRBV15; 9 bases fit TRBD1. Germline CDR1 LNHNV, CDR2 YYDKDF (reference sequence). The CDR3 has 14 residues. The junction had 4 bases not matched to a gene; V was cut back by 3 bases and J by 7 bases. The CDR3 sequence is CATSSHRGRQPQHF. CDR3 coding DNA: TGTGCCACCAGCAGTCACAGGGGGCGGCAGCCCCAGCATTTT.

In its sample, this clone ranks as medium-sized. This chain joins TRBV20-1 and TRBJ2-7, with 9 positions matching TRBD2. The V gene end was trimmed by 1 base and the J gene end by 3 bases; junction bases not matched to a gene: 10. The CDR3 length is 16 residues. The V gene's germline CDR1 is DFQATT and CDR2 SNEGSKA (reference sequence). The CDR3 coding sequence is TGCAGTGCTAGAGCCTTAGCGGGAGAGGGGTACTACGAGCAGTACTTC. As protein: CSARALAGEGYYEQYF.

The chain joins TRBV12-3 or TRBV12-4 to TRBJ2-2; 11 positions agree with TRBD2. This CDR3 region has 17 residues. J was trimmed by 5 bases and V by 5 bases; bases with no gene match: 10. The CDR3 sequence is CASSITGTSGSTGELFF. In nucleotides, the CDR3 is TGTGCCAGCAGTATCACCGGTACTAGCGGGAGTACCGGGGAGCTGTTTTTT.

This clone occurred many times. The chain couples TRBV2 to TRBJ2-1; 13 bases agree with TRBD2. Germline lookup yields CDR1 SNHLY and CDR2 FYNNEI. This CDR3 contains 14 residues. V lost 4 bases to trimming and J lost 10 bases; unmatched junction nucleotides: 4. DNA of the CDR3: TGTGCCAGCAGTGTGGGACTAGCGGGACCCGAGCAGTTCTTC. Its translation is CASSVGLAGPEQFF.

By proportion, this clone is medium-sized. The rearrangement joins TRBV20-1 to TRBJ1-5; D is undetermined. The CDR3 has 13 amino acids. V gave up 5 bases and J gave up 3 bases, with 11 bases separating them. Per germline, CDR1 DFQATT and CDR2 SNEGSKA (reference sequence). The CDR3 DNA follows: TGCAGTGCTGAAAAGTGGAACAATCAGCCCCAGCATTTT. It translates to CSAEKWNNQPQHF.

This clone was found a few times. V gene TRBV19 combines with J gene TRBJ2-1, with D perhaps TRBD1 (5 bases). Germline V gene sequence: CDR1 LNHDA, CDR2 SQIVND (reference sequence). The CDR3 is 14 residues long. V gave up 10 bases and J gave up 5 bases, with 18 bases separating them. The CDR3 nucleotides read TGTGCCACGATGGTAGGGGCGGTCGACAATGAGCAGTTCTTC. It specifies CATMVGAVDNEQFF.

This clone was seen ten or more times. The rearrangement uses TRBV4-3 and TRBJ1-2, with D perhaps TRBD1 (5 bases). The CDR3 sequence is 12 residues long. Trimming took off 4 bases at V and 7 bases at J, with 10 bases between the two ends. Germline CDR1 reads LGHNA; CDR2 reads YSLEER. CDR3 in amino acids: CASSPQRGGYTF. The CDR3, as DNA: TGCGCCAGCAGCCCACAGAGGGGTGGCTACACCTTC.

This clone came up many times. The J gene is TRBJ2-1, the V gene TRBV27, with D maybe TRBD2 (5 bases). Germline lookup yields CDR1 MNHEY and CDR2 SMNVEV (reference sequence). This CDR3 has 14 amino acids. V lost 5 bases to trimming and J lost 5 bases, with 13 bases between them. The CDR3: CASSVGLTHNEQFF. DNA of the CDR3: TGTGCCAGCAGTGTAGGACTGACCCACAATGAGCAGTTCTTC.

This clone was seen ten or more times. The CDR3 region has the DNA TGTGCCAGCAGTGCGGTGCACTACGAGCAGTACTTC. It yields the protein CASSAVHYEQYF. V and J are TRBV2 and TRBJ2-7; unclear D gene. CDR1 and CDR2 from the germline V gene are SNHLY and FYNNEI. The CDR3 has 12 residues. Trimming pared 4 bases from V and 3 bases from J, leaving 7 bases between.

The chain joins TRBV28 to TRBJ1-2; D may be TRBD1 (6 bases). This CDR3 contains 16 residues. Germline CDR1 reads MDHEN; CDR2 reads SYDVKM. V lost 3 bases to trimming and J lost 8 bases, with 22 bases between them. This CDR3 reads CASSLLTGYGGIGYTF. CDR3 nucleotides: TGTGCCAGCAGTTTGTTAACAGGGTACGGTGGGATAGGCTACACCTTC.

The genes are TRBV27 and TRBJ2-7; 13 bases agree with TRBD2. Per the germline V gene, CDR1 is MNHEY and CDR2 is SMNVEV (reference sequence). J was trimmed by 6 bases and V by 5 bases; bases with no gene match: 10. CDR3 size: 16 residues. For the CDR3, the DNA is TGTGCCAGCAGTCGAGCCGGGACTAGCGGGATAGGCGAGCAGTACTTC. Protein sequence: CASSRAGTSGIGEQYF.

This clone was recorded many times. V is TRBV24-1 and J is TRBJ1-1; no firm D call. The germline gives CDR1 KGHDR, CDR2 SFDVKD. The CDR3 covers 14 residues. Trimming removed 5 bases from V and 0 bases from J, with 9 bases in between. CDR3 region: CATSATGLNTEAFF. The DNA of the CDR3 is TGTGCCACCAGTGCTACCGGGCTGAACACTGAAGCTTTCTTT.

This clone was observed at least ten times. The chain combines TRBV19 with TRBJ2-1, with D possibly being TRBD1 (6 bases). Trimming took off 5 bases at V and 8 bases at J, with 13 bases between the two ends. Germline lookup yields CDR1 LNHDA and CDR2 SQIVND (reference sequence). CDR3 length: 13 residues. The CDR3 bases are TGTGCCAGTAGTCCCAGGACAGTCTATGAGCAGTTCTTC. Translating it yields CASSPRTVYEQFF. The entire variable domain, with the rest obtained from reference TRBV19 and TRBJ2-1, is as follows: DGGITQSPKYLFRKEGQNVTLSCEQNLNHDAMYWYRQDPGQGLRLIYYSQIVNDFQKGDIAEGYSVSREKKESFPLTVTSAQKNPTAFYLCASSPRTVYEQFFGPGTRLTVL.